Listed here are 29 T cell receptor beta chains from one sample, sequenced in a study of cytomegalovirus exposure and HLA in healthy donors. The PCR had 60 Vbeta and 13 Jbeta primers. Clones were read by immunoSEQ multiplex PCR, and TCRdb kept only the in-frame ones, dropping some. The sample includes 100,000 or so clones, roughly 80% of them seen just once. Sequenced material: PBMCs. These receptors were taken from a middle-aged man in good health and CMV-seronegative.

The genes are TRBV7-9 and TRBJ2-7, with D possibly being TRBD2 (5 bases). Trimming took off 3 bases at V and 0 bases at J, with 12 bases between the two ends. CDR3 length: 15 amino acids. The V gene's germline CDR1 is SEHNR and CDR2 FQNEAQ (reference sequence). The CDR3 is CASSFPRVPSYEQYF. CDR3 bases: TGTGCCAGCAGCTTCCCGAGGGTGCCCTCCTACGAGCAGTACTTC. Together with reference TRBV7-9 and TRBJ2-7, the CDR3 gives the full variable domain: DTGVSQNPRHKITKRGQNVTFRCDPISEHNRLYWYRQTLGQGPEFLTYFQNEAQLEKSRLLSDRFSAERPKGSFSTLEIQRTEQGDSAMYLCASSFPRVPSYEQYFGPGTRLTVT.

The chain has TRBV19 and TRBJ1-3; D perhaps matches TRBD1 (5 bases). The germline V gene encodes CDR1 LNHDA and CDR2 SQIVND (reference sequence). Trimming removed 4 bases from V and 2 bases from J, with 15 bases in between. CDR3 length: 16 residues. The CDR3 reads CASSTQGLGTGNTIYF. CDR3 nucleotide sequence: TGTGCCAGTAGTACTCAGGGTCTGGGGACTGGAAACACCATATATTTT.

The rearrangement joins TRBV6-1 to TRBJ2-7; 11 positions agree with TRBD1. The CDR3 totals 15 residues. Germline CDR1 is MNHNS and CDR2 is SASEGT. The V and J ends lost 1 base and 6 bases, in that order; junction bases with no gene match: 5. The chain's CDR3 is CASSEGTGGSGEQYV. The DNA of the CDR3 is TGTGCCAGCAGTGAAGGGACAGGGGGCTCAGGCGAGCAGTACGTC.

The chain couples TRBV18 to TRBJ1-3; D gene ambiguous. V shed 0 bases and J shed 0 bases, with 6 bases lying between them. This CDR3 comprises 15 residues. Germline V gene data show CDR1 as KGHSH and CDR2 as LQKENI. CDR3 in amino acids: CASSPPTVSGNTIYF. The CDR3 DNA is TGTGCCAGCTCACCACCGACTGTCTCTGGAAACACCATATATTTT.

The chain employs TRBV6-5 and TRBJ2-7, with D possibly matching TRBD1 (6 bases). Trimming pared 6 bases from V and 5 bases from J, leaving 17 bases between. The CDR3 loop spans 14 amino acids. CDR1 is MNHEY and CDR2 is SVGAGI in the germline V gene. CDR3 DNA: TGTGCCAGCAGGATTAACAGGGTCGGCCACGAGCAGTACGTC. Its translation: CASRINRVGHEQYV.

The V call is TRBV6-1, the J call TRBJ2-5, with 11 bases fitting TRBD2. The J segment lost 5 bases and the V segment lost 10 bases, leaving 3 bases of the junction unmatched. The CDR3 sequence is 12 residues long. Germline-derived CDR1 and CDR2 are MNHNS and SASEGT. CDR3 bases: TGTGCCACCGTAGCGGGAGGGGAGACCCAGTACTTC. Its protein product is CATVAGGETQYF.

The chain links TRBV4-3 to TRBJ1-3, with D perhaps TRBD1 (5 bases). CDR3 length equals 18 residues. Germline-derived CDR1 and CDR2 are LGHNA and YSLEER. V lost 0 bases to trimming and J lost 0 bases, with 15 bases between them. The CDR3: CASSQDPPQESSGNTIYF. DNA for the CDR3: TGCGCCAGCAGCCAAGATCCCCCACAGGAGAGCTCTGGAAACACCATATATTTT.

The chain recombines TRBV7-2 with TRBJ2-1, with TRBD2 identical over 16 bases. The CDR3 covers 18 residues. Germline V gives CDR1 SGHTA, CDR2 FQGNSA. Trimming took 5 bases from V and 7 from J; bases not matched to a gene: 11. The CDR3 region is CASSPTRGTSGGGNEQFF. CDR3 bases: TGTGCCAGCAGCCCCACCAGAGGGACTAGCGGGGGGGGGAATGAGCAGTTCTTC.

The CDR3 is CASSRSSRGTNEKLFF. The CDR3 coding sequence is TGTGCCAGCAGCCGATCTAGCAGGGGAACTAATGAAAAACTGTTTTTT. This rearrangement joins TRBV7-6 to TRBJ1-4; TRBD1 might be the D (6 bases). The CDR3 has 16 residues. Germline V gene sequence: CDR1 SGHVS, CDR2 FNYEAQ. The germline V and J ends were trimmed by 5 bases and 1 base, with 14 bases remaining between them.

The gene calls are TRBV10-3 and TRBJ2-1; D perhaps matches TRBD2 (5 bases). CDR1 and CDR2 from the germline V gene are ENHRY and SYGVKD. There are 18 residues in the CDR3. V gave up 0 bases and J gave up 0 bases, with 15 bases separating them. CDR3 in DNA: TGTGCCATCAGTGAGTCAGCCCCAGCGGCGAGCTCCTACAATGAGCAGTTCTTC. This encodes CAISESAPAASSYNEQFF.

A single count supports this clone. CDR3 protein: CASSWGGATYNEQFF. In nucleotides, the CDR3 is TGTGCCAGCAGTTGGGGGGGGGCAACCTACAATGAGCAGTTCTTC. The rearrangement links TRBV27 to TRBJ2-1, with a weak D call TRBD2 (7 bases). CDR1 is MNHEY and CDR2 is SMNVEV in the germline V gene (reference sequence). With 4 bases removed from V and 2 bases from J, the gap between germline ends came to 12 bases. This CDR3 is built from 15 residues.

J is TRBJ1-1 and V is TRBV18; D may be TRBD1 (5 bases). The CDR3 has 15 amino acids. The germline V gene has CDR1 KGHSH and CDR2 LQKENI. The V gene lost 7 bases and the J gene lost 3 bases, with 18 bases spanning the gap. CDR3 nucleotides: TGTGCCAGCTGTGGGACGGGGGGGTCCCACACTGAAGCTTTCTTT. This sequence encodes CASCGTGGSHTEAFF.

J is TRBJ2-2 and V is TRBV7-7; D unclear. The CDR3 extends over 14 amino acids. CDR1 is SSHAT, CDR2 FNYEAQ, per germline (reference sequence). V lost 5 bases to trimming and J lost 3 bases, with 10 bases between them. CDR3 bases: TGTGCCAGCAGCCCTTTGGCCCACACCGGGGAGCTGTTTTTT. Translation: CASSPLAHTGELFF.

About this clone: Sequence at one end of the junction differs from germline and may be a read error. The chain is built from TRBV7-9 and TRBJ1-1; D not resolved. CDR1 and CDR2 (germline): SEHNR, FQNEAQ (reference sequence). The CDR3 covers 15 residues. The CDR3 loop reads CSSSLAPRWNTEAFF. The CDR3 bases are TGTTCCAGCAGCTTAGCCCCGCGATGGAACACTGAAGCTTTCTTT.

This chain links TRBV18 with TRBJ2-7; possible D gene TRBD1, 5 bases. The CDR3 length is 13 residues. Germline lookup yields CDR1 KGHSH and CDR2 LQKENI. Between the trimmed V and J ends, which lost 4 bases and 1 base, there was a span of 8 bases. CDR3 nucleotide sequence: TGTGCCAGCTCACTAGGGGCGTCCTACGAGCAGTACTTC. It encodes CASSLGASYEQYF. Variable domain in full (rest from reference TRBV18 and TRBJ2-7): NAGVMQNPRHLVRRRGQEARLRCSPMKGHSHVYWYRQLPEEGLKFMVYLQKENIIDESGMPKERFSAEFPKEGPSILRIQQVVRGDSAAYFCASSLGASYEQYFGPGTRLTVT.

The chain combines TRBV4-3 with TRBJ1-1, with D possibly TRBD1 on 6 matching bases. V lost 3 bases and J 4 bases, leaving 15 bases between the germline ends. The germline V gene encodes CDR1 LGHNA and CDR2 YSLEER. The CDR3 sequence is 15 residues long. The CDR3 sequence is CASSQLGAGLTEAFF. In DNA form, the CDR3 reads TGCGCCAGCAGCCAGCTGGGGGCAGGGCTCACTGAAGCTTTCTTT.

The chain recombines TRBV19 with TRBJ1-1, with D uncertain. In germline, CDR1 is LNHDA, CDR2 SQIVND (reference sequence). The CDR3 is 16 residues long. V gave up 1 base and J gave up 0 bases, with 12 bases separating them. The CDR3 sequence: CASSIGGGFLNTEAFF. Written as DNA, the CDR3 is TGTGCCAGTAGTATAGGGGGAGGGTTTCTGAACACTGAAGCTTTCTTT.

The chain carries TRBV11-2 and TRBJ2-1; 9 bases are a match to TRBD2. Germline V gene data show CDR1 as SGHAT and CDR2 as FQNNGV. The V segment lost 5 bases and the J segment 4 bases; nucleotides outside the gene matches: 6. CDR3 length equals 15 residues. The CDR3 DNA sequence: TGTGCCAGCAGCCTTCGCGGGGGGGCATACAATGAGCAGTTCTTC. The encoded protein is CASSLRGGAYNEQFF.

In its sample, this clone was seen once. V gene TRBV11-3 combines with J gene TRBJ2-5, with TRBD2 matching 13 bases. CDR3 length equals 18 residues. V gave up 4 bases and J gave up 4 bases; unmatched junction bases: 12. CDR1 is SGHNT and CDR2 is YENEEA in the germline V gene. Here the CDR3 DNA reads TGTGCCAGCAGCTCTAAGACTAGCGGGGGGCCTTCCGGAGAGACCCAGTACTTC. Its protein product is CASSSKTSGGPSGETQYF. Looking up the rest from reference TRBV11-3 and TRBJ2-5 gives the full variable domain: EAGVVQSPRYKIIEKKQPVAFWCNPISGHNTLYWYLQNLGQGPELLIRYENEEAVDDSQLPKDRFSAERLKGVDSTLKIQPAELGDSAVYLCASSSKTSGGPSGETQYFGPGTRLLVL.

The chain's CDR3 is CASSVVSGEQFF. The DNA for the CDR3 is TGTGCCAGCAGCGTAGTGTCAGGGGAGCAGTTCTTC. V is TRBV9 and J is TRBJ2-1, with D possibly matching TRBD1 (5 bases). V was trimmed by 0 bases and J by 10 bases, leaving 8 bases between them. Germline assignment: CDR1 SGDLS and CDR2 YYNGEE. CDR3 size: 12 residues.

The V gene is TRBV4-2, the J gene TRBJ1-2, with a possible D match to TRBD1 (5 bases). The CDR3 has 14 amino acids. In germline, CDR1 is LGHNA, CDR2 YNFKEQ. Trimming took off 4 bases at V and 6 bases at J, with 15 bases between the two ends. The CDR3 bases are TGTGCCAGCAGCCCTTCGGGGGTGGGGCATGGCTACACCTTC. Amino acid sequence: CASSPSGVGHGYTF.

The chain employs TRBV28 and TRBJ2-1; 15 positions agree with TRBD2. V dropped 6 bases and J dropped 7; count of bases not matched to a gene: 7. CDR3 size: 16 residues. Per germline, CDR1 MDHEN and CDR2 SYDVKM. In DNA form, the CDR3 reads TGTGCCAGCAGAGGGACTAGCGGGGGGTATTGGAATGAGCAGTTCTTC. Its protein product is CASRGTSGGYWNEQFF.

The rearrangement joins TRBV20-1 to TRBJ1-2, with TRBD1 matching 7 bases. The ends lost 6 bases at V and 7 bases at J; junction bases unmatched: 5. Germline-derived CDR1 and CDR2 are DFQATT and SNEGSKA (reference sequence). This CDR3 contains 11 residues. The CDR3 DNA sequence: TGCAGTGCCATCGACAGGGTTGGCTACACCTTC. This gives the protein CSAIDRVGYTF.

The J gene is TRBJ1-5, the V gene TRBV6-6; D gene unclear. Germline V CDR1 and CDR2: MNHNY, SVGAGI (reference sequence). CDR3 length: 14 amino acids. V was shortened by 6 bases and J by 0 bases, with 9 bases between the two germline ends. The CDR3 DNA is TGTGCCAGCAGCCCCGTATCTAGCAATCAGCCCCAGCATTTT. Protein product: CASSPVSSNQPQHF.

Worth noting for this clone: The junction departs from germline at one end; a sequencing error may be responsible. The J gene is TRBJ2-7, the V gene TRBV7-9, with D hard to call. Germline CDR1 SEHNR, CDR2 FQNEAQ (reference sequence). The CDR3 spans 14 residues. Written as DNA, the CDR3 is TGTTCCAGCAGCTTAGGACGGAGATTTGACGAGCAGTACTTC. Its translation: CSSSLGRRFDEQYF. Full variable domain (rest looked up from reference TRBV7-9 and TRBJ2-7): DTGVSQNPRHKITKRGQNVTFRCDPISEHNRLYWYRQTLGQGPEFLTYFQNEAQLEKSRLLSDRFSAERPKGSFSTLEIQRTEQGDSAMYLCSSSLGRRFDEQYFGPGTRLTVT.

The rearrangement joins TRBV7-2 to TRBJ2-2, with TRBD2 matching 8 bases. CDR3 length: 15 amino acids. In germline, CDR1 is SGHTA, CDR2 FQGNSA. V was clipped by 5 bases and J by 3 bases; unmatched bases: 5. CDR3 sequence: CASSRSGGHTGELFF. DNA of the CDR3: TGTGCCAGCAGCCGAAGCGGGGGCCACACCGGGGAGCTGTTTTTT.

This clone was detected a few times. The chain uses TRBV18 and TRBJ2-7, with 9 bases identical to TRBD1. The CDR3 spans 13 residues. Losses at the gene ends were 5 bases for V and 6 bases for J; bases not matched to a gene: 5. CDR1 and CDR2 (germline): KGHSH, LQKENI. CDR3 bases: TGTGCCAGCTCATCGGGACAGGGAGGCGAGCAGTACGTC. Protein product: CASSSGQGGEQYV.

The rearrangement joins TRBV5-1 to TRBJ1-2, with 8 nucleotides matching TRBD1. CDR1 and CDR2 from the germline V gene are SGHRS and YFSETQ. V lost 4 bases to trimming and J lost 4 bases; unmatched junction nucleotides: 6. The CDR3 is 14 residues long. This CDR3 reads CASSRGQGGYGYTF. As DNA, the CDR3 is TGCGCCAGCAGCCGTGGACAGGGCGGCTATGGCTACACCTTC.

This clone occurred once. The chain combines TRBV4-1 with TRBJ1-3, with 7 bases matching TRBD1. The CDR3 is 16 amino acids. After removal of 0 bases from V and 11 bases from J, the junction contained 13 bases not matched to a gene. In germline, CDR1 is MGHRA, CDR2 YSYEKL. DNA for the CDR3: TGCGCCAGCAGCCAAGACTCCAGACAGGGTCATTCCCCCATATATTTT. The encoded protein is CASSQDSRQGHSPIYF.